This TCR beta chain stems from a study of T cells in Graves' hyperthyroidism and ophthalmopathy. General study points: Ophthalmopathy was distinguished from stable hyperthyroidism by 13 V-J signatures.

Template material for amplifying TCR beta CDR3 regions consisted of RNA transcripts. A first-round RT-PCR of the TCR CDR3 used the HTBI primer set. TCRdb re-called the multiplex PCR reads with MiXCR, one entry per CDR3 protein. The data hold around 700,000 distinct CDR3 sequences, with about 19% observed a single time. This clonotype was detected ten times or more. Its target is unknown. Those patients with uncontrolled infection, other autoimmune disease, pregnancy or lactation were excluded. Blood from later-ophthalmopathy patients was taken at first hyperthyroidism diagnosis. Fresh peripheral blood, 10 ml, was the source of the PBMCs. Germline assignment: CDR1 LGHDT and CDR2 YNNKEL (reference sequence). Trimming removed 1 base from V and 1 base from J, with 7 bases in between. This CDR3 comprises 14 residues.

The sequence came from a woman between 45 and 60 years old with Graves' hyperthyroidism that later progressed to Graves' ophthalmopathy. What was sequenced was blood. The V and J genes are TRBV3-1 and TRBJ1-1; D is ambiguous. CDR3 region: CASSQGIPNTEAFF. The CDR3 nucleotides read TGTGCCAGCAGCCAAGGAATCCCGAACACTGAAGCTTTCTTT.